This TCR beta chain is from a study of T cell repertoires in cytomegalovirus infection. Study at large: In public TCR beta signatures, there were indications of both CMV infection and matching HLA type.

MiXCR was run by TCRdb on the reads, yielding one entry per CDR3 protein. The table includes around 630,000 distinct CDR3 sequences, roughly 24% detected once. Study results and limitations: Dominating the ex vivo response were TCR beta clonotypes that were CMV-specific and HLA-C-restricted.

A note on this clonotype: Its antigen is still unknown. It may be a read error: a sequence one base away is much more abundant.

CDR1 and CDR2 from the germline V gene are MDHEN and SYDVKM. The CDR3 consists of 15 residues. The specimen sequenced was CD8+ T cells from PBMCs. J is TRBJ2-7 and V is TRBV28; the D gene is possibly TRBD2 (6 bases). This sequence originates from a human donor in good health (CMV status not recorded). Some clones in this sample may be carry-over from other donors' samples. The CDR3 sequence: CVSGRVAAEFYEQYV. CDR3 nucleotide sequence: TGTGTCAGCGGCCGGGTAGCGGCCGAATTCTACGAGCAGTACGTC.